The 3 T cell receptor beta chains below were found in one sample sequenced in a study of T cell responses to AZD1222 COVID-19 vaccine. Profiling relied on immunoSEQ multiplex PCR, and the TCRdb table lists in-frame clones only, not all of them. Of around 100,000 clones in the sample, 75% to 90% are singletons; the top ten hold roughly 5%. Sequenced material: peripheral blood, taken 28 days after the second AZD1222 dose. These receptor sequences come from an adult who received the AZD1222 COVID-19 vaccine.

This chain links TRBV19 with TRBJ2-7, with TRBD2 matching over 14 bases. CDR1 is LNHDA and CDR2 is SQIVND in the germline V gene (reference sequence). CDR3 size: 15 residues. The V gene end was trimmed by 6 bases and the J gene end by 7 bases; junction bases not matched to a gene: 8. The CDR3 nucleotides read TGTGCCAGTAGCCCCGGGACTAGCGGGGGCTGGGAGCAGTACTTC. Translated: CASSPGTSGGWEQYF. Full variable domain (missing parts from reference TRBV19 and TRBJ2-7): DGGITQSPKYLFRKEGQNVTLSCEQNLNHDAMYWYRQDPGQGLRLIYYSQIVNDFQKGDIAEGYSVSREKKESFPLTVTSAQKNPTAFYLCASSPGTSGGWEQYFGPGTRLTVT.

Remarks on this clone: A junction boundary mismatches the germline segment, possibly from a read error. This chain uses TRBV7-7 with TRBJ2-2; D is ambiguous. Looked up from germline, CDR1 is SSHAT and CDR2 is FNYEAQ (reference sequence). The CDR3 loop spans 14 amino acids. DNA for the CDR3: TGTGCTAGCAGCGTGGACCGGAACACCGGGGAGCTGTTTTTT. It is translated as CASSVDRNTGELFF. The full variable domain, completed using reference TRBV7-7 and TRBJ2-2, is GAGVSQSPRYKVTKRGQDVTLRCDPISSHATLYWYQQALGQGPEFLTYFNYEAQPDKSGLPSDRFSAERPEGSISTLTIQRTEQRDSAMYRCASSVDRNTGELFFGEGSRLTVL.

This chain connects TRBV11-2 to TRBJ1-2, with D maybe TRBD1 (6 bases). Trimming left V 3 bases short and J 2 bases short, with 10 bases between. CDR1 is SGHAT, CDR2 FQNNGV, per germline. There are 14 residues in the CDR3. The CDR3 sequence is CASSFGGANYGYTF. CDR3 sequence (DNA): TGTGCCAGCAGCTTTGGGGGCGCGAACTATGGCTACACCTTC.